Included here is one T cell receptor beta chain sequence, with context. Its antigen is currently not known. Base qualities were left out, and no much larger clone turns up one base away. This specimen belongs to a study of beta chain features in type 1 diabetes (dated by TCRdb to the late 2010s). General notes on the study: Patients and healthy donors did not differ in mean age, gender distribution, total cell number or subset yield. Whereas all 30 or so donors provided naive and central memory subsets, regulatory and stem cell-like memory subsets were isolated from just 8 patients and about 8 healthy donors. In the study, TCRB repertoires of sorted circulating CD4+ T cell subsets from recently diagnosed type 1 diabetes patients were compared with those of matched healthy donors. A total of 85 million to 140 million sorted cells were examined across all samples, and a strong correlation was observed between cell number per subset and RNA yield. The paper as a whole reports these results and caveats: Naive, central memory and regulatory TCRB repertoires appeared to be more alike among patients than among healthy donors. Sequencing cDNA rather than genomic DNA could over-represent highly expressing activated cells, although activation and CD3 levels did not differ between groups. Because small numbers of individuals were included in the HLA sub-analyses, any influence of HLA type on TCRB rearrangement was left unresolved. Fewer insertions and more nucleotide deletions at VDJ recombination sites were observed in patients with type 1 diabetes, implying thymic rearrangement abnormalities. Shorter templates might be favored by PCR, yet because patient and control samples were amplified and corrected together, any such skew would affect both groups equally. Type 1 diabetes patients showed a moderate but significant shortening of TCRB CDR3 length in all four CD4+ subsets.

The High Capacity cDNA Reverse Transcription Kit was used to reverse transcribe all of the isolated RNA, meaning that expressed TCRB transcripts were what got sequenced. Naive, central memory and regulatory T cell samples underwent deep immunoSEQ sequencing, averaging roughly 3.3 million total reads per sample. After sorted cells were lysed in RLT buffer, RNA was extracted with DNase-treated RNeasy Micro or Mini kits, with the choice depending on cell number. Each cell subset was processed on its own to prevent cross-contamination, while patient and healthy donor samples were processed together. TCRB sequences were amplified from cDNA with the immunoSEQ multiplex PCR, producing 87-bp fragments spanning the CDR3 region. Amplicons were sequenced on the Illumina HiSeq platform. Per the authors' processing: Synthetic template baselines were used to correct PCR bias computationally, reads within Hamming distance 2 were collapsed, and singletons that could not be merged were discarded. Reads were aligned against IMGT so that V, D and J genes, CDR3 length and insertions or deletions at six rearrangement sites could be assigned. Within each subset, clonotype counts were normalized to the number of sorted cells before true diversity and Gini coefficients were calculated with the tcR R package. The overlap coefficient, calculated on TCRB nucleotide sequences, was used to measure repertoire sharing. As a proxy for the pre-selection repertoire, out-of-frame TCRB sequences from naive cells were analyzed. Entries here come from immuneACCESS through TCRdb and include only in-frame sequences with V and J called. Some clones fail to appear in such tables; in the studies checked, an unresolved V gene covers under half of the shortfall, and the cause of the remainder is unknown. V and J calls and clone size are as listed in that table; D and trimming were resolved from the DNA. For this sample there are about 260,000 clones; roughly 20% appear just once. The ten largest clones add up to around 0.03% of the sample.

A single peripheral blood draw of around 120 mL on average was collected from each donor into heparinised tubes. Using a panel that included CD45RO, CCR7, CD25, CD127, CD95 and CD27, naive, central memory, regulatory and stem cell-like memory CD4+ T cells were sorted on a BD FACSAria II. Purity was above 98% for every sorted population. Right away, PBMCs were isolated by Lymphoprep density gradient centrifugation and were stained directly, with no culture step. So that batch effects would be minimized, each experiment stained and sorted samples in pairs, pairing one healthy donor with one patient. After removal of 2 bases from V and 6 bases from J, the junction retains 6 bases not matched to a gene. CDR1 GTSNPN and CDR2 SVGIG were looked up in the germline V gene (reference sequence). The CDR3 covers 13 residues, taking in both the cysteine and the phenylalanine. CDR3 DNA is the only sequence kept; it has 39 bases, read in frame from the first base.

The source of this sequence is a middle-aged woman with type 1 diabetes. The specimen sequenced was naive CD4+ T cells from blood. What this sample's cell subset or site label stands for: true naive CD4+ T cells. This chain joins TRBV30 to TRBJ1-2, with TRBD1 matching 7 junction bases. Here the CDR3 is given as CAWSSGTANGYTF. The nucleotides read TGTGCCTGGAGTTCCGGGACAGCTAATGGCTACACCTTC.